The 23 T cell receptor beta chains reported below all come from one sample, sequenced in a study of cytomegalovirus exposure and HLA in healthy donors (dated by TCRdb to about 2017). The library was prepared using the immunoSEQ multiplex PCR assay. For the multiplex PCR, a mixture combining 60 forward primers for TCR Vbeta segments and 13 reverse primers for TCR Jbeta segments was used. Drawn from immuneACCESS, this table holds only the in-frame rearrangements with V and J called that TCRdb kept. Clones are partly lost; checked studies trace under half to an unresolved V gene and leave the rest unexplained. The sample records 150,000 to 200,000 clones, about 81% of which are singletons. The ten biggest clones cover 0.96% of the sample. The source material was PBMCs. Source of these receptors: a girl aged 2 to 10 in good health and CMV-seropositive.

This clone was recorded a few times. The gene calls are TRBV18 and TRBJ2-2; tentative D call: TRBD2 (6 bases). In germline, CDR1 is KGHSH, CDR2 LQKENI. V gave up 6 bases and J gave up 0 bases, with 14 bases separating them. The CDR3 has 16 residues. CDR3 loop: CASSPGLPTNTGELFF. The DNA for the CDR3 is TGTGCCAGCTCGCCAGGACTACCCACGAACACCGGGGAGCTGTTTTTT.

This chain uses TRBV7-8 with TRBJ2-2; the match to TRBD2 covers 9 bases. The germline gives CDR1 SGHVS, CDR2 FQNEAQ. The junction had 7 bases not matched to a gene; V was cut back by 5 bases and J by 6 bases. CDR3 length: 15 amino acids. CDR3 sequence reads: CASSLLRTSAGELFF. The CDR3 region has the DNA TGTGCCAGCAGCCTACTTCGGACTAGCGCCGGGGAGCTGTTTTTT.

This chain uses TRBV9 with TRBJ1-1, with 7 bases that match TRBD1. The trim removed 7 bases at V and 2 bases at J, leaving 5 bases unmatched. The germline CDR1 and CDR2 sequences are SGDLS and YYNGEE. This CDR3 spans 13 amino acids. The CDR3, as DNA: TGTGCCAGCCAGACAGGGCTTAACACTGAAGCTTTCTTT. Protein sequence: CASQTGLNTEAFF.

This chain joins TRBV29-1 and TRBJ2-2, with unresolved D. The CDR3 totals 12 residues. Trimming removed 6 bases at V and 5 bases at J, with 10 bases between. CDR1 and CDR2 (germline): SQVTM, ANQGSEA. CDR3 in amino acids: CSVLLGTGELFF. CDR3 in DNA: TGCAGCGTCCTCCTAGGTACCGGGGAGCTGTTTTTT.

The chain is built from TRBV4-1 and TRBJ1-2, with TRBD1 matching 8 bases. There are 15 residues in the CDR3. The V gene end was trimmed by 2 bases and the J gene end by 0 bases; junction bases not matched to a gene: 2. Germline CDR1 and CDR2: MGHRA and YSYEKL. The DNA of the CDR3 is TGCGCCAGCAGCCAAAGGACAGGGCCTAACTATGGCTACACCTTC. It yields the protein CASSQRTGPNYGYTF.

The chain is built from TRBV29-1 and TRBJ2-1; 15 nucleotides match TRBD2. This CDR3 is built from 17 residues. CDR1 and CDR2 from the germline V gene are SQVTM and ANQGSEA. Trimming at V came to 6 bases and at J to 9 bases, leaving 15 bases not matched to a gene. CDR3 DNA sequence: TGCAGCGTGGAGGGACTAGCGGGAGGCGAAGTTCTAGGTGAGCAGTTCTTC. Its translation is CSVEGLAGGEVLGEQFF.

The chain carries TRBV5-1 and TRBJ2-2; D is unresolved. This CDR3 has 12 amino acids. The V end lost 4 bases, the J end lost 7 bases, and 8 bases lay between the germline ends. CDR1 and CDR2 from the germline V gene are SGHRS and YFSETQ. Here the CDR3 DNA reads TGCGCCAGCAGCGTAGAGAGCGGGGAGCTGTTTTTT. Translating it yields CASSVESGELFF.

The V and J genes are TRBV5-4 and TRBJ2-2, with a tentative D call TRBD1 (6 bases). CDR1 is SGHNT and CDR2 is YYREEE in the germline V gene (reference sequence). V lost 3 bases to trimming and J lost 4 bases, with 13 bases between them. CDR3 length: 15 residues. In DNA, the CDR3 is TGTGCCAGCAGCTCGTACAGGGAAGGCACCGGGGAGCTGTTTTTT. Protein: CASSSYREGTGELFF.

The gene calls are TRBV6-1 and TRBJ2-1, with 11 positions matching TRBD2. This CDR3 is built from 15 residues. J was trimmed by 8 bases and V by 5 bases; bases with no gene match: 8. Germline assignment: CDR1 MNHNS and CDR2 SASEGT. The CDR3 region is CASSSLAGGGDEQFF. CDR3 sequence (DNA): TGTGCCAGCAGTTCCCTAGCGGGAGGCGGGGATGAGCAGTTCTTC.

This clone came up a few times. This chain's CDR3 is CASSPGGGSSGNTIYF. The CDR3 DNA follows: TGTGCCAGCTCACCGGGCGGGGGGAGCTCTGGAAACACCATATATTTT. The V gene is TRBV18, the J gene TRBJ1-3; perhaps TRBD1 as D (5 bases). Looked up from germline, CDR1 is KGHSH and CDR2 is LQKENI. V was cut by 3 bases and J by 0 bases, with 12 bases left in between. This CDR3 is built from 16 residues.

The J gene is TRBJ2-6, the V gene TRBV12-5, with 8 bases that match TRBD1. CDR1 and CDR2 (germline): LGHNT, FRNRAP. The CDR3 has 16 residues. The junction had 7 bases not matched to a gene; V was cut back by 9 bases and J by 0 bases. CDR3 loop: CARSRDRNSGANVLTF. In nucleotides, the CDR3 is TGTGCTAGGTCCCGGGACAGGAACTCTGGGGCCAACGTCCTGACTTTC.

The rearrangement joins TRBV4-1 to TRBJ1-1; 7 bases align to TRBD1. The CDR3 is made up of 18 amino acids. Looked up from germline, CDR1 is MGHRA and CDR2 is YSYEKL. Losses at the gene ends were 0 bases for V and 3 bases for J; bases not matched to a gene: 13. The CDR3 protein is CASSQELGRGFLDTEAFF. The CDR3 region has the DNA TGCGCCAGCAGCCAAGAGCTAGGCAGGGGGTTCTTGGACACTGAAGCTTTCTTT.

CDR3 amino acids: CASSAAGRGPDTQYF. The CDR3 region has the DNA TGTGCCAGCAGCGCGGCCGGGAGAGGTCCAGATACGCAGTATTTT. This chain joins TRBV9 and TRBJ2-3, with TRBD2 as a possible D gene (6 bases). Looked up from germline, CDR1 is SGDLS and CDR2 is YYNGEE. This CDR3 has 15 residues. V gave up 3 bases and J gave up 4 bases, with 15 bases separating them.

V is TRBV27 and J is TRBJ2-6, with 8 bases matching TRBD1. This CDR3 has 18 residues. CDR1 is MNHEY and CDR2 is SMNVEV in the germline V gene (reference sequence). The junction had 7 bases not matched to a gene; V was cut back by 3 bases and J by 0 bases. The CDR3 nucleotides read TGTGCCAGCAGTTTCAGGGGACAGGCCAGCTCTGGGGCCAACGTCCTGACTTTC. This encodes CASSFRGQASSGANVLTF.

This chain joins TRBV4-1 and TRBJ2-3; 14 nucleotides line up with TRBD2. In germline, CDR1 is MGHRA, CDR2 YSYEKL. Germline trimming cut 5 bases from V and 5 bases from J; bases unmatched to any gene: 0. The CDR3 covers 14 residues. CDR3 sequence reads: CASSGTSGGDTQYF. Written as DNA, the CDR3 is TGCGCCAGCAGCGGGACTAGCGGGGGAGATACGCAGTATTTT.

The chain carries TRBV7-2 and TRBJ1-5; D gene uncertain. The CDR3 totals 13 residues. Trimming took 3 bases from V and 7 from J, leaving 10 bases between them. CDR1 SGHTA and CDR2 FQGNSA come from the germline V gene. CDR3 sequence: CASSLAPQQPQHF. CDR3 nucleotide sequence: TGTGCCAGCAGCTTGGCCCCCCAGCAGCCCCAGCATTTT.

The CDR3 sequence: CASSVGLHPAGAGNEQFF. DNA of the CDR3: TGTGCCAGCAGCGTAGGGCTGCACCCAGCGGGAGCGGGCAATGAGCAGTTCTTC. This chain connects TRBV9 to TRBJ2-1, with 8 bases fitting TRBD2. J was trimmed by 6 bases and V by 0 bases; bases with no gene match: 14. Germline CDR1 reads SGDLS; CDR2 reads YYNGEE. This CDR3 has 18 amino acids.

The chain is built from TRBV14 and TRBJ2-1; TRBD2 matches 10 bases. The CDR3 has 15 residues. CDR1 and CDR2 from the germline V gene are SGHDN and FVKESK. With V trimmed by 4 bases and J by 5 bases, 5 bases remained unmatched. DNA of the CDR3: TGTGCCAGCAGCCCTTTTGGACTAGCGGACAATGAGCAGTTCTTC. It specifies CASSPFGLADNEQFF.

The chain employs TRBV29-1 and TRBJ2-3; D uncertain. V lost 1 base, J lost 0 bases, and 11 bases lay in between. This CDR3 contains 15 residues. In germline, CDR1 is SQVTM, CDR2 ANQGSEA. Here the CDR3 DNA reads TGCAGCGTTGAAGTTTGGCTAGGTAGCACAGATACGCAGTATTTT. As protein: CSVEVWLGSTDTQYF.

In the case of this clone: Sequence at one end of the junction differs from germline and may be a read error. The V gene is TRBV30, the J gene TRBJ2-7; 8 positions match TRBD2. The length of the CDR3 is 13 residues. The germline gives CDR1 GTSNPN, CDR2 SVGIG (reference sequence). This chain's CDR3 is CAWNSGSSHEQYF. The CDR3 nucleotides are TGTGCCTGGAACAGCGGGAGCTCCCACGAGCAGTACTTC. The whole variable domain, remainder taken from reference TRBV30 and TRBJ2-7, is SQTIHQWPATLVQPVGSPLSLECTVEGTSNPNLYWYRQAAGRGLQLLFYSVGIGQISSEVPQNLSASRPQDRQFILSSKKLLLSDSGFYLCAWNSGSSHEQYFGPGTRLTVT.

CDR3 sequence (DNA): TGTGCCAGCAGGCAAGTCTGGGGCGGCACAGATACGCAGTATTTT. Protein: CASRQVWGGTDTQYF. The V and J genes are TRBV6-5 and TRBJ2-3; D perhaps matches TRBD1 (5 bases). This CDR3 is 15 amino acids long. From germline, CDR1 is MNHEY and CDR2 SVGAGI. Trimming removed 6 bases from V and 1 base from J, with 14 bases in between.

Worth noting for this clone: The sample holds other DNA sequences that translate to the same CDR3. The gene calls are TRBV30 and TRBJ2-7, with TRBD1 matching over 8 bases. Looked up from germline, CDR1 is GTSNPN and CDR2 is SVGIG (reference sequence). V shed 1 base, J shed 2 bases, and the junction held 7 bases outside the gene matches. CDR3 size: 15 residues. Written as DNA, the CDR3 is TGTGCCTGGAGTGGACCCGGGACAGGACCCTACGAGCAGTACTTC. It translates to CAWSGPGTGPYEQYF.

This chain connects TRBV6-1 to TRBJ1-2, with D perhaps matching TRBD1 (5 bases). The CDR3 totals 15 residues. Germline V gene lookup returns CDR1 MNHNS and CDR2 SASEGT. The V gene lost 0 bases and the J gene lost 4 bases, with 12 bases spanning the gap. The CDR3 nucleotides are TGTGCCAGCAGTGAAGCGCAGCAGGGTGGCTATGGCTACACCTTC. Translation gives CASSEAQQGGYGYTF.